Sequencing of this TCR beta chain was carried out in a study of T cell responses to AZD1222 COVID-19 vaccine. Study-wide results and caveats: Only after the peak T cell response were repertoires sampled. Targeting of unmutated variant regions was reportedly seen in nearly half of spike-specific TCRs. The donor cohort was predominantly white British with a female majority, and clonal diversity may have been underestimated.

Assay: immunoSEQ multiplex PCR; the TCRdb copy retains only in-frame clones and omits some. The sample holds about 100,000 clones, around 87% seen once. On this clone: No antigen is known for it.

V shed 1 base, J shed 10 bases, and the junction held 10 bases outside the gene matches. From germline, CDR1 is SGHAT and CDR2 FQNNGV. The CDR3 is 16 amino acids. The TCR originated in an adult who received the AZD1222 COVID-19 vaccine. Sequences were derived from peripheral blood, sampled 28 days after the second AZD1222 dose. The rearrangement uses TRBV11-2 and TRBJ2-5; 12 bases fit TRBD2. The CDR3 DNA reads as TGTGCCAGCAGCTTAGGGGACCTAGCGGGGGGGCCCTACCAGTACTTC. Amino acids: CASSLGDLAGGPYQYF.